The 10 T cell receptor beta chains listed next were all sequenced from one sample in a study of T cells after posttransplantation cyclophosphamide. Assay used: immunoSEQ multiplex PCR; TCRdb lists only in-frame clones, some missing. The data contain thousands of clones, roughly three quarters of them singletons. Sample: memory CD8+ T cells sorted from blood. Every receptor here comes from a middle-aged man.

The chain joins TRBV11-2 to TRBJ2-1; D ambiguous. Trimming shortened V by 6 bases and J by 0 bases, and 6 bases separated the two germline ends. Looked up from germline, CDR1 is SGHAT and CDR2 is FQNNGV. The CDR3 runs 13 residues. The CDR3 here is CASSRSSYNEQFF. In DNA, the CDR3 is TGTGCCAGCAGTCGGAGCTCCTACAATGAGCAGTTCTTC.

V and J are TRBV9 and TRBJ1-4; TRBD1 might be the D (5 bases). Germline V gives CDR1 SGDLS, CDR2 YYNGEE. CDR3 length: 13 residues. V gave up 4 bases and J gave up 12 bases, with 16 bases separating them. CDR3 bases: TGTGCCAGCAGCTACGGGGGGAGAGGTGAACTGTTTTTT. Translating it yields CASSYGGRGELFF. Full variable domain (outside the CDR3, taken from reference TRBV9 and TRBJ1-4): DSGVTQTPKHLITATGQRVTLRCSPRSGDLSVYWYQQSLDQGLQFLIQYYNGEERAKGNILERFSAQQFPDLHSELNLSSLELGDSALYFCASSYGGRGELFFGSGTQLSVL.

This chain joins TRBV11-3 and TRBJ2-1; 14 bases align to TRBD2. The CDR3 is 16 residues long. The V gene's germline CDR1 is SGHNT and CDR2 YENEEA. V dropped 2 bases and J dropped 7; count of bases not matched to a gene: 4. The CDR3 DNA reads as TGTGCCAGCAGCTTAAAGGGACTAGCGGGAGTGAATGAGCAGTTCTTC. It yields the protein CASSLKGLAGVNEQFF. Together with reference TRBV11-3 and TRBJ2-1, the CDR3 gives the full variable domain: EAGVVQSPRYKIIEKKQPVAFWCNPISGHNTLYWYLQNLGQGPELLIRYENEEAVDDSQLPKDRFSAERLKGVDSTLKIQPAELGDSAVYLCASSLKGLAGVNEQFFGPGTRLTVL.

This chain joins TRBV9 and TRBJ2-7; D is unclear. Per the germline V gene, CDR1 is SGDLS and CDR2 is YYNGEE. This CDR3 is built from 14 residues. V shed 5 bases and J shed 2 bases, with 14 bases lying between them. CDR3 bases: TGTGCCAGCAGTTCTGACTCAACCCCCTACGAGCAGTACTTC. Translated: CASSSDSTPYEQYF.

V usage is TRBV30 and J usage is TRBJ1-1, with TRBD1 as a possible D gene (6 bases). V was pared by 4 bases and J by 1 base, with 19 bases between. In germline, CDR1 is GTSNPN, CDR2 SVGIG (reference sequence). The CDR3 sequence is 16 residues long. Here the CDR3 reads CAWTDFFDRRNTEAFF. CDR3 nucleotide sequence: TGTGCCTGGACGGACTTCTTCGACAGGAGGAACACTGAAGCTTTCTTT.

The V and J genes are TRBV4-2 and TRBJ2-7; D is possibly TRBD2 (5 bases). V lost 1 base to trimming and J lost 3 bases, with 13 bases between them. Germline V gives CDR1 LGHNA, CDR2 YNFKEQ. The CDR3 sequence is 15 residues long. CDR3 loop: CASSQGEGSFYEQYF. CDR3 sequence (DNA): TGTGCCAGCAGCCAAGGGGAAGGGAGCTTCTACGAGCAGTACTTC.

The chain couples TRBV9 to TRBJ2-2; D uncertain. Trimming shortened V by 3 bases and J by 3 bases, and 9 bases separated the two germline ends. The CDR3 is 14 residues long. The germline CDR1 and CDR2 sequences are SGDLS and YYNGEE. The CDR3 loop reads CASSGELDTGELFF. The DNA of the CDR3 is TGTGCCAGCAGCGGAGAACTGGACACCGGGGAGCTGTTTTTT.

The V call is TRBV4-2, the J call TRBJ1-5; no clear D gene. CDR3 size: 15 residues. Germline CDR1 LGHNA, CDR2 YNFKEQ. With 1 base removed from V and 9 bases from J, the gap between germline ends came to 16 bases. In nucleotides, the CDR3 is TGTGCCAGCAGCCAAGGAACAGCCCAAGAAGGGCCCCAGCATTTT. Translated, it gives CASSQGTAQEGPQHF.

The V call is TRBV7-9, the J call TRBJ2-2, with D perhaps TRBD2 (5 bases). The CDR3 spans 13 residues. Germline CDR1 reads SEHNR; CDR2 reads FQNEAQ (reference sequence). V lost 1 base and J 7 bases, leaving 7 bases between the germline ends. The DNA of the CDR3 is TGTGCCAGCAGCTTAGTCGGACTCGGGGAGCTGTTTTTT. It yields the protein CASSLVGLGELFF.

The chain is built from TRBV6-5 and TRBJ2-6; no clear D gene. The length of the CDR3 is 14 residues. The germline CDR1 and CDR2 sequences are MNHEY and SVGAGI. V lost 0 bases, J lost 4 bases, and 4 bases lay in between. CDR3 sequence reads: CASSYSIGANVLTF. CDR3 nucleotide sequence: TGTGCCAGCAGTTACTCCATCGGGGCCAACGTCCTGACTTTC.